These 5 T cell receptor beta chains share one sample of origin, sequenced in a study of regulatory T cells in long-lasting Graves disease. Construction of the TCR beta libraries employed iRepertoire HTBI primers in conjunction with Arm-PCR of CDR3 regions. TCRdb reprocessed the multiplex PCR reads via MiXCR and lists one record per CDR3 protein. The sample has a few hundred thousand distinct CDR3 sequences; about 17% are singletons. Regarding time point: newly diagnosed GD, antithyroid drugs for less than 3 months. PBMC-extracted RNA yielded the TCR library. These records were also assigned to another study, of T cells in Graves' hyperthyroidism and ophthalmopathy.

The specimen comprised peripheral blood mononuclear cells (PBMCs), sampled at new diagnosis, from a patient treated with antithyroid drugs. Receptors originate from a woman aged 18-35 years with Graves disease.

In its sample, this clonotype was seen many times. This chain links TRBV7-6 with TRBJ2-3; 14 bases map to TRBD2. Germline-derived CDR1 and CDR2 are SGHVS and FNYEAQ. CDR3 length equals 18 residues. Losses at the gene ends were 2 bases for V and 3 bases for J; bases not matched to a gene: 7. The CDR3 reads CASSLLGLAGVRTDTQYF. The CDR3 DNA is TGTGCCAGCAGCTTATTGGGACTAGCGGGAGTTAGAACAGATACGCAGTATTTT.

Regarding this clonotype: This may arise from a read error, as a much more abundant clone is one base away. V and J are TRBV14 and TRBJ2-1, with 7 nucleotides matching TRBD2. V trimming: 1 base; J trimming: 4 bases; junction bases outside the gene matches: 7. The length of the CDR3 is 16 residues. Germline V gives CDR1 SGHDN, CDR2 FVKESK. CDR3 in DNA: TGTGCCAGCAGCCAAGTTACCTACGGGGGGTACAATGAGCAGTTCTTC. The encoded protein is CASSQVTYGGYNEQFF.

This clonotype came up many times. CDR3 nucleotide sequence: TGTGCCAGCAGCTTAGCGTGGAGAGTGGGTGAAAAACTGTTTTTT. Protein sequence: CASSLAWRVGEKLFF. The chain combines TRBV7-2 with TRBJ1-4; unclear D gene. V was clipped by 0 bases and J by 7 bases, with 12 bases between them. The germline V gene has CDR1 SGHTA and CDR2 FQGNSA. The CDR3 sequence is 15 residues long.

This clonotype was recorded a few times. A junction end diverges from the germline sequence, so it may reflect a read error. The gene calls are TRBV12-3 or TRBV12-4 and TRBJ1-2; D is uncertain. The CDR3 runs to 15 residues. CDR3 bases: TGTGCCGGCAGTTTTACGGGAAAGCCTAACTATGGCTACACCTTC. Amino acids: CAGSFTGKPNYGYTF.

The chain combines TRBV7-2 with TRBJ1-5, with D perhaps TRBD1 (5 bases). Per the germline V gene, CDR1 is SGHTA and CDR2 is FQGNSA. The CDR3 runs to 14 residues. V gave up 1 base and J gave up 5 bases, with 9 bases separating them. CDR3: CASSLDGTDQPQHF. The CDR3 coding sequence is TGTGCCAGCAGCTTAGATGGGACGGATCAGCCCCAGCATTTT.